Each of the 14 T cell receptor beta chains below was sequenced from the same sample in a study of CD8 T cells in ankylosing spondylitis (dated by TCRdb to the late 2010s). What the research found in general, with its limitations: Blood from ankylosing spondylitis patients appeared to be characterized by a TCR beta motif composed of several highly homologous amino acid variants.

The protocol used for the library was 5' RACE. TCRdb records Illumina HiSeq 2500 as the sequencer. TCRdb applied fastp at Q25 and MiXCR to the public reads, then kept only in-frame beta chains. Identical CDR3 proteins give one entry, which carries the most common genes and DNA. Recorded for this sample are fewer than 550,000 distinct CDR3 sequences; about 5.2% of them occurred a single time. Of the sample, around 3.5% falls within the top ten clones. These TCRs' antigens remain unknown. Sequenced: blood, either unsorted or a sorted T cell fraction (not recorded which). These receptors were obtained from a male donor with ankylosing spondylitis.

The genes are TRBV7-9 and TRBJ2-5, with TRBD2 matching 8 bases. V lost 3 bases to trimming and J lost 5 bases; unmatched junction nucleotides: 11. Germline V gene sequence: CDR1 SEHNR, CDR2 FQNEAQ (reference sequence). CDR3 length equals 16 residues. The CDR3 DNA reads as TGTGCCAGCAGCTTCCCTTCGGGGGGGCTAAGGGAGACCCAGTACTTC. This sequence encodes CASSFPSGGLRETQYF.

The table lists this clonotype with many counts. The chain has TRBV6-5 and TRBJ2-3, with D perhaps TRBD2 (6 bases). CDR1 and CDR2 (germline): MNHEY, SVGAGI. The CDR3 consists of 15 residues. V was shortened by 0 bases and J by 2 bases, with 9 bases between the two germline ends. CDR3 protein: CASSYSAGPTDTQYF. CDR3 DNA sequence: TGTGCCAGCAGTTACTCTGCGGGACCCACAGATACGCAGTATTTT.

This clonotype was seen ten or more times. This rearrangement joins TRBV29-1 to TRBJ1-2; D gene unclear. Trimming removed 4 bases at V and 9 bases at J, with 18 bases between. Germline CDR1 SQVTM, CDR2 ANQGSEA. The CDR3 is 13 amino acids. CDR3 nucleotide sequence: TGCAGCGTTGGGGCAGAAGCTGCGCTGCGCTACACCTTC. It translates to CSVGAEAALRYTF.

This clonotype was observed many times. Here the CDR3 reads CASSYSTGSASEKLFF. The CDR3 bases are TGTGCCAGCAGTTACTCAACCGGGTCCGCAAGTGAAAAACTGTTTTTT. The V and J genes are TRBV6-5 and TRBJ1-4; unclear D gene. Trimming removed 0 bases at V and 7 bases at J, with 15 bases between. Per germline, CDR1 MNHEY and CDR2 SVGAGI. The CDR3 spans 16 residues.

This clonotype appeared many times. CDR3 sequence: CSARQGFQETQYF. The CDR3 DNA is TGCAGTGCTAGACAGGGCTTCCAAGAGACCCAGTACTTC. The chain uses TRBV20-1 and TRBJ2-5; a weak D match, TRBD1 (5 bases). V lost 2 bases and J 1 base, leaving 8 bases between the germline ends. This CDR3 has 13 residues. Germline V gene data show CDR1 as DFQATT and CDR2 as SNEGSKA (reference sequence).

This clonotype was seen more than once but under ten times. The rearrangement links TRBV30 to TRBJ2-1; D remains unclear. Germline lookup yields CDR1 GTSNPN and CDR2 SVGIG (reference sequence). The CDR3 contains 12 residues. V lost 0 bases and J 9 bases, leaving 9 bases between the germline ends. CDR3 sequence reads: CAWSVLKGEQFF. CDR3 nucleotides: TGTGCCTGGAGTGTACTTAAAGGTGAGCAGTTCTTC.

This clonotype has a handful of counts. This chain joins TRBV5-1 and TRBJ2-7; D tentatively reads TRBD1 or TRBD2 (5 bases each). V lost 1 base to trimming and J lost 3 bases, with 17 bases between them. Per the germline V gene, CDR1 is SGHRS and CDR2 is YFSETQ. The CDR3 consists of 16 residues. The CDR3 coding sequence is TGCGCCAGCAGCTTGACTTGGGGACCCCTAGGCTACGAGCAGTACTTC. It encodes CASSLTWGPLGYEQYF.

This clonotype was detected a few times. The chain uses TRBV7-8 and TRBJ2-3; 7 nucleotides align to TRBD1. CDR1 is SGHVS and CDR2 is FQNEAQ in the germline V gene. This CDR3 contains 17 residues. With 5 bases clipped from V and 1 base from J, the junction kept 12 bases outside the gene matches. The CDR3 nucleotides are TGTGCCAGCAGCCAAATCATTACAGGGGTTGGCACAGATACGCAGTATTTT. Translation: CASSQIITGVGTDTQYF.

Many counts were recorded for this clonotype. This sequence joins TRBV7-2 and TRBJ2-3, with D possibly being TRBD2 (6 bases). The V and J ends lost 1 base and 1 base respectively, with 9 bases between them. CDR3 length: 15 residues. Germline V lookup: CDR1 SGHTA, CDR2 FQGNSA. The CDR3 region is CASSLVSSGTDTQYF. The CDR3 DNA sequence: TGTGCCAGCAGCTTAGTCTCTAGCGGCACAGATACGCAGTATTTT.

Many counts were recorded for this clonotype. The chain combines TRBV5-6 with TRBJ2-7; 7 nucleotides align to TRBD1. V gave up 4 bases and J gave up 4 bases; unmatched junction bases: 8. The CDR3 contains 14 residues. Germline V gene data show CDR1 as SGHDT and CDR2 as YYEEEE. The CDR3 here is CASSPSPGGYEQYF. The CDR3, as DNA: TGTGCCAGCAGCCCATCGCCAGGGGGATACGAGCAGTACTTC.

There are many counts of this clonotype. The rearrangement joins TRBV27 to TRBJ1-2, with D unclear. Trimming removed 5 bases at V and 0 bases at J, with 13 bases between. The germline CDR1 and CDR2 sequences are MNHEY and SMNVEV (reference sequence). The CDR3 is 15 amino acids. The CDR3 DNA reads TGTGCCAGCAGTCGGATCGGGGAAGCTAACTATGGCTACACCTTC. This codes for CASSRIGEANYGYTF.

This clonotype was observed many times. The CDR3 here is CSVDLAGVGEQYF. In nucleotides, the CDR3 is TGCAGCGTTGACCTAGCGGGAGTGGGGGAGCAGTACTTC. The rearrangement joins TRBV29-1 to TRBJ2-7, with 10 bases fitting TRBD2. CDR1 SQVTM and CDR2 ANQGSEA come from the germline V gene. Trimming at V came to 3 bases and at J to 7 bases, leaving 6 bases not matched to a gene. The CDR3 is made up of 13 amino acids.

This clonotype was seen repeatedly, ten times or more. V gene TRBV15 combines with J gene TRBJ2-1; 8 bases line up with TRBD2. The CDR3 totals 18 residues. CDR1 and CDR2 (germline): LNHNV, YYDKDF (reference sequence). V shed 0 bases and J 9 bases; nucleotides not matched to a gene: 16. CDR3 sequence: CATSRDTSSGWRNLEQFF. CDR3 coding DNA: TGTGCCACCAGCAGAGATACGTCTAGCGGGTGGAGGAATCTTGAGCAGTTCTTC.

This clonotype occurred many times. This chain links TRBV7-6 with TRBJ2-1, with 10 bases aligning to TRBD1. From germline, CDR1 is SGHVS and CDR2 FNYEAQ. Trimming cost V 4 bases and J 5 bases; bases outside gene matches: 5. This CDR3 region has 15 residues. CDR3 loop: CASSSDRGRHNEQFF. As DNA, the CDR3 is TGTGCCAGCAGCTCCGACAGGGGGCGGCACAATGAGCAGTTCTTC. Using reference TRBV7-6 and TRBJ2-1 for the parts outside the CDR3, the full variable domain is GAGVSQSPRYKVTKRGQDVALRCDPISGHVSLYWYRQALGQGPEFLTYFNYEAQQDKSGLPNDRFSAERPEGSISTLTIQRTEQRDSAMYRCASSSDRGRHNEQFFGPGTRLTVL.